The clone carrying this T cell receptor beta chain was seen only a few times. TCRdb reprocessed the 5' RACE reads via MiXCR and lists one record per CDR3 protein. The repertoire holds about 560,000 distinct CDR3 sequences, with roughly a fifth as singletons. The record originates from a study of T-cell memory formation after mild COVID-19. The CDR3 spans 15 residues. In germline, CDR1 is SGHAT, CDR2 FQNNGV. Trimming cost V 6 bases and J 8 bases; bases outside gene matches: 13. Input material: PBMCs or a T cell subset sorted from them (not recorded which). The chain combines TRBV11-2 with TRBJ2-1; 7 bases map to TRBD2. The clonotype originates from an adult woman who had mild COVID-19 (a few samples of this study predate the infection). Cell type and time point are not known. CDR3 sequence reads: CASSPLSFGGDEQFF. Here the CDR3 DNA reads TGTGCCAGCAGTCCTCTGTCATTTGGGGGGGATGAGCAGTTCTTC.